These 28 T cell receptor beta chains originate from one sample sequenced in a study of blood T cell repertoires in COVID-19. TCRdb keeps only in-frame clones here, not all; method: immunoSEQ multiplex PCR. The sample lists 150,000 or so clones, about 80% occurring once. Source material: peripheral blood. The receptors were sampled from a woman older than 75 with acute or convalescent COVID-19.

The CDR3 DNA sequence: TGTGCCAGCAGCTTAATCGCAGGGTCGAGGCAGCCCCAGCATTTT. Translating it yields CASSLIAGSRQPQHF. The genes are TRBV7-2 and TRBJ1-5; perhaps TRBD1 as D (5 bases). The germline V gene encodes CDR1 SGHTA and CDR2 FQGNSA. This CDR3 region has 15 residues. Trimming shortened V by 2 bases and J by 7 bases, and 15 bases separated the two germline ends.

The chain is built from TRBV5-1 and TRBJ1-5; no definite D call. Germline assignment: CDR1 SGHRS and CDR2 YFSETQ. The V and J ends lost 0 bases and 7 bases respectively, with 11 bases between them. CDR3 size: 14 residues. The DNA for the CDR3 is TGCGCCAGCAGCTTGGCTGGAACGGGACAGCCCCAGCATTTT. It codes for CASSLAGTGQPQHF.

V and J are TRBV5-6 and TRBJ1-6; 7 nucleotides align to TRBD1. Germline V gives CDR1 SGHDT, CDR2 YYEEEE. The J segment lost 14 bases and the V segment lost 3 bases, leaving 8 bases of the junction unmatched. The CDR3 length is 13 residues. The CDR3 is CASSSDRQGSLHF. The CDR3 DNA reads TGTGCCAGCAGCTCGGACAGACAGGGATCCCTCCACTTT.

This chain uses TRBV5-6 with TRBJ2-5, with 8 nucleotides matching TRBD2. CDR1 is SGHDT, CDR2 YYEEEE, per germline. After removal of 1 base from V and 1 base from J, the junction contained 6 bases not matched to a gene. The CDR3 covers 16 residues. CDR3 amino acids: CASSLITSGTQETQYF. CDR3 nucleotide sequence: TGTGCCAGCAGCTTGATAACTAGCGGCACCCAAGAGACCCAGTACTTC.

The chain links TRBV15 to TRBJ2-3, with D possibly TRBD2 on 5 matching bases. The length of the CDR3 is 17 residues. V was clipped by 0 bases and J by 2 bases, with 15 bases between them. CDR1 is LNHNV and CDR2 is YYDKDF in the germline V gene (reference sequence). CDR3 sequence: CATSRDYGEIDTDTQYF. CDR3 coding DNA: TGTGCCACCAGCAGAGATTACGGGGAAATCGACACAGATACGCAGTATTTT.

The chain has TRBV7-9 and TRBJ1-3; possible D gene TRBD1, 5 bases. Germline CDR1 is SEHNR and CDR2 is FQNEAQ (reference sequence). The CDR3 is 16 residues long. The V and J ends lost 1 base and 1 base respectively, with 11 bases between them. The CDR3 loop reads CASSLGPDRSGNTIYF. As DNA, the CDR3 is TGTGCCAGCAGCTTAGGCCCCGACAGATCTGGAAACACCATATATTTT.

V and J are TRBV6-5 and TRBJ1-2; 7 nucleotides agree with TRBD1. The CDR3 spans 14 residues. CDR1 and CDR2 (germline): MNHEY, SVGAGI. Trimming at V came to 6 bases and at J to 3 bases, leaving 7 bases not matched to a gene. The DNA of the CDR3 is TGTGCCAGCAGACCCAGGGGGACCGACTATGGCTACACCTTC. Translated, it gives CASRPRGTDYGYTF.

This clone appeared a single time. CDR3 bases: TGTGCCAGCAGCCGACGAGGGGATACGCAGTATTTT. It encodes CASSRRGDTQYF. The chain couples TRBV27 to TRBJ2-3, with TRBD2 as a possible D gene (5 bases). The CDR3 runs 12 residues. Germline CDR1 and CDR2: MNHEY and SMNVEV (reference sequence). V was clipped by 6 bases and J by 6 bases, with 10 bases between them.

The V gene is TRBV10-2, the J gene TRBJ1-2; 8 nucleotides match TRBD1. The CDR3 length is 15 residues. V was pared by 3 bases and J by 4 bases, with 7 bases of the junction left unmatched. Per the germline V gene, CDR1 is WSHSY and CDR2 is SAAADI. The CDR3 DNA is TGCGCCAGCAGTGAAGTCAGGGGGCGTTCCTATGGCTACACCTTC. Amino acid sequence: CASSEVRGRSYGYTF.

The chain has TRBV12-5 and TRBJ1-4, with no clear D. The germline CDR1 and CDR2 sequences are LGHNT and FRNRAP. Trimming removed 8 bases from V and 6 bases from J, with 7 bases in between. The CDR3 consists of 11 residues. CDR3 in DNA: TGTGCTAGTATTTCGGATGAAAAACTGTTTTTT. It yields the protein CASISDEKLFF.

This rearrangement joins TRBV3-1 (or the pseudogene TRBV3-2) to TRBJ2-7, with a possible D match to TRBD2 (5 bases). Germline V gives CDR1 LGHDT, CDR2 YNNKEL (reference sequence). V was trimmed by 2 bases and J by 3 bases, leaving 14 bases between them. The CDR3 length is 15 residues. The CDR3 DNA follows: TGTGCCAGCAGCCAACCCATAGCGTCCCTCTACGAGCAGTACTTC. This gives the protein CASSQPIASLYEQYF.

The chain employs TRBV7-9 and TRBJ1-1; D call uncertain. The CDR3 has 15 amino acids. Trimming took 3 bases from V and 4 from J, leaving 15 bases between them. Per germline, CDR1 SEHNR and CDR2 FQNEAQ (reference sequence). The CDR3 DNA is TGTGCCAGCAGCTTTGCACCAAATCGGGTCACTGAAGCTTTCTTT. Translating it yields CASSFAPNRVTEAFF.

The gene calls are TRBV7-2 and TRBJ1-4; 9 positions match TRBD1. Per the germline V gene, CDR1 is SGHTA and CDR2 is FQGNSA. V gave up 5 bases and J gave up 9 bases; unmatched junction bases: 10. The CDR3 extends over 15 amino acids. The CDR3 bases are TGTGCCAGCAGCCCCGGACAGGGGTGGATTAAAAAACTGTTTTTT. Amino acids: CASSPGQGWIKKLFF.

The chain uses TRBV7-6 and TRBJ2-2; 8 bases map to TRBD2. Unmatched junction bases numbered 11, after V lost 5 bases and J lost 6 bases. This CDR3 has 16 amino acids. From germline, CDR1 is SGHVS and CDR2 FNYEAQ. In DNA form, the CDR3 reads TGTGCCAGCAGCCCCAGTTCGGGGGGGGCGTCCGGGGAGCTGTTTTTT. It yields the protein CASSPSSGGASGELFF.

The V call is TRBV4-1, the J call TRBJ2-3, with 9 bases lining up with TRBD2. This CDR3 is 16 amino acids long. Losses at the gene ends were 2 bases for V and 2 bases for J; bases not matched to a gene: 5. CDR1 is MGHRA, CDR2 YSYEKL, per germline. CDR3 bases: TGCGCCAGCAGCCAATTTTCTAGCGGGACCACAGATACGCAGTATTTT. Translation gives CASSQFSSGTTDTQYF.

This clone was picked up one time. CDR3 in DNA: TGTGCCTGGACAAATGACCAGCGTGAAGCTTTCTTT. Its protein product is CAWTNDQREAFF. The chain couples TRBV30 to TRBJ1-1; unclear D gene. The length of the CDR3 is 12 residues. V was shortened by 4 bases and J by 7 bases, with 13 bases between the two germline ends. Germline CDR1 and CDR2: GTSNPN and SVGIG (reference sequence).

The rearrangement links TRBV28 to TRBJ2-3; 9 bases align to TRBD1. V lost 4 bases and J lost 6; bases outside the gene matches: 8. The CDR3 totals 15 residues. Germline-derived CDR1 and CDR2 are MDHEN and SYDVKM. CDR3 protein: CASSSYGQGQDTQYF. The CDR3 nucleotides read TGTGCCAGCAGTTCCTACGGACAGGGGCAGGATACGCAGTATTTT.

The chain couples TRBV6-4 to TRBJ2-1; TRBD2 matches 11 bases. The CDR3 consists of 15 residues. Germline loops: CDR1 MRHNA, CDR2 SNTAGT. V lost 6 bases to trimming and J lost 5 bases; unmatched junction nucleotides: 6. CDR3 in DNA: TGTGCCAGCAGATCGACTAGCGGGGCCCACAATGAGCAGTTCTTC. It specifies CASRSTSGAHNEQFF.

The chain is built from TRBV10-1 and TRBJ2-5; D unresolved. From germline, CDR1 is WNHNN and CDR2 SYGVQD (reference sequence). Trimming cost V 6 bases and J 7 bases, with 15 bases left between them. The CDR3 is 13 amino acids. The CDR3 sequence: CASSTTNFGTQYF. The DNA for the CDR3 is TGCGCCAGCAGCACTACCAATTTCGGGACCCAGTACTTC.

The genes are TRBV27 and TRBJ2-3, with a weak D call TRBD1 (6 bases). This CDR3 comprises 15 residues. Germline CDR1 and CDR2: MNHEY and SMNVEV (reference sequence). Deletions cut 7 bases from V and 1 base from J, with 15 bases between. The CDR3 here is CASTLRGIGTDTQYF. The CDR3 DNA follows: TGTGCCAGCACTCTAAGGGGGATTGGCACAGATACGCAGTATTTT.

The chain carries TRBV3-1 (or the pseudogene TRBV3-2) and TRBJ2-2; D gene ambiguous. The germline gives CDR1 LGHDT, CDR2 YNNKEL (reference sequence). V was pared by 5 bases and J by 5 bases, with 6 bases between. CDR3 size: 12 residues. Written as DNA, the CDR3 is TGTGCCAGCAGCTATATGACCGGGGAGCTGTTTTTT. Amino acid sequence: CASSYMTGELFF.

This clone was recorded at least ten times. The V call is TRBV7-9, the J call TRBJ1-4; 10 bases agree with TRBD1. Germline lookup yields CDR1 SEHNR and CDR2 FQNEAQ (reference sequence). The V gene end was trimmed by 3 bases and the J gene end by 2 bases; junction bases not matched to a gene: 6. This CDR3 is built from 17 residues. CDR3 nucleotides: TGTGCCAGCAGCTTGTGGACAGGGGGTAGGACTAATGAAAAACTGTTTTTT. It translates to CASSLWTGGRTNEKLFF. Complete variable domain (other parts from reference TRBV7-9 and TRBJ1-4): DTGVSQNPRHKITKRGQNVTFRCDPISEHNRLYWYRQTLGQGPEFLTYFQNEAQLEKSRLLSDRFSAERPKGSFSTLEIQRTEQGDSAMYLCASSLWTGGRTNEKLFFGSGTQLSVL.

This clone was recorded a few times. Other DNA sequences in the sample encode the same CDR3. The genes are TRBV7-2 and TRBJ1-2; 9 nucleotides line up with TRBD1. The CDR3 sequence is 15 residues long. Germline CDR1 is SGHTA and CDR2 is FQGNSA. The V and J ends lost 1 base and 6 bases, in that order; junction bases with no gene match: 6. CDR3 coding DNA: TGTGCCAGCAGCTTAGTTAGGGGACAGGGAGATGGCTACACCTTC. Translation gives CASSLVRGQGDGYTF.

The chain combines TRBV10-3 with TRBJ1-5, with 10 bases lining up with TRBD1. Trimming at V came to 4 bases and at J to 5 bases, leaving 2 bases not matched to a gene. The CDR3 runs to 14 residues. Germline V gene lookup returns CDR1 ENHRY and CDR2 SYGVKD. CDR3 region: CAISAGQGDQPQHF. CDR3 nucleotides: TGTGCCATCAGTGCTGGACAGGGGGATCAGCCCCAGCATTTT.

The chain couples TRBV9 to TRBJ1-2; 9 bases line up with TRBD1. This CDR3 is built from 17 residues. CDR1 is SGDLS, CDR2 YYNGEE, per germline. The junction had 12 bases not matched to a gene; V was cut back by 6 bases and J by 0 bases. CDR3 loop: CASTLPGQGYTNYGYTF. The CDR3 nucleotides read TGTGCCAGCACCCTACCGGGACAGGGATACACTAACTATGGCTACACCTTC.

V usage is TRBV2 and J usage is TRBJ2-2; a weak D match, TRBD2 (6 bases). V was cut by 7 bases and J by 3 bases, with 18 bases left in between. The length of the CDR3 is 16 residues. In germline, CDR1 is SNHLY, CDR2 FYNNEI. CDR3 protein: CASTAGLSMDTGELFF. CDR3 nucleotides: TGTGCCAGCACCGCGGGACTTTCAATGGACACCGGGGAGCTGTTTTTT.

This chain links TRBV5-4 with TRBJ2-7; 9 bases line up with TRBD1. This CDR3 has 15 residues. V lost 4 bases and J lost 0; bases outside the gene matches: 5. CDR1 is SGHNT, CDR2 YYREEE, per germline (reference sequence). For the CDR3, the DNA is TGTGCCAGCAGCCCACCGGGACAGGGCTCCTACGAGCAGTACTTC. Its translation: CASSPPGQGSYEQYF.

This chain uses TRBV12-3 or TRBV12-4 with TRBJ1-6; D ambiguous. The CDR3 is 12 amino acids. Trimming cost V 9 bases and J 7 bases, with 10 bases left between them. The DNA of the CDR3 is TGTGCCAGTGCGAGGGCAAATTCACCCCTCCACTTT. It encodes CASARANSPLHF.